Listed below are T cell receptor beta chains from one sample, sequenced in a study of T cell responses to AZD1222 COVID-19 vaccine. TCRdb's table, derived via immunoSEQ multiplex PCR, lists solely in-frame clones and lacks some. The data contain 100,000 to 150,000 clones, around 92% of them singletons. This specimen consisted of peripheral blood, obtained on day 0 of AZD1222 vaccination. These TCRs come from an adult in good health. The CDR3 runs from the conserved cysteine through the conserved F or W. The D gene is left open where the match is weak. Some rows mark clone size as missing; the rest say once, few, many or name a class of expanded clone.

TRBJ2-5	TRBD2	NA	TRBV7-9	CASLLAGEEETQYF	TGTGCCAGCCTATTAGCGGGAGAGGAAGAGACCCAGTACTTC
TRBJ1-1	NA	NA	TRBV6-1	CASSEAPQGSNTEAFF	TGTGCCAGCAGTGAAGCGCCTCAGGGGTCGAACACTGAAGCTTTCTTT
TRBJ1-6	TRBD1	NA	TRBV3-1/TRBV3-2	CASSRTIDRGYSPLHF	TGTGCCAGCAGCCGAACTATCGACAGGGGATATTCACCCCTCCACTTT
TRBJ1-1	NA	NA	TRBV6-5	CASSYFQGWMNTEAFF	TGTGCCAGCAGTTACTTTCAGGGCTGGATGAACACTGAAGCTTTCTTT
TRBJ2-7	NA	once	TRBV6-4	CASSDPGNVYEQYF	TGTGCCAGCAGTGACCCAGGGAATGTCTACGAGCAGTACTTC
TRBJ2-7	NA	NA	TRBV14	CASSQIRGYEQYF	TGTGCCAGCAGCCAAATTCGGGGTTACGAGCAGTACTTC
TRBJ1-6	TRBD1	NA	TRBV30	CASSPVRGPNNNSPLHF	TGTGCCTCCTCACCCGTCAGGGGGCCCAACAATAATTCACCCCTCCACTTT
TRBJ2-1	NA	NA	TRBV24-1	CATSFANEQFF	TGTGCCACCAGTTTTGCCAATGAGCAGTTCTTC
TRBJ2-3	TRBD2	few	TRBV11-1	CASTRERGSDTQYF	TGTGCCAGCACGAGGGAGCGGGGTTCAGATACGCAGTATTTT
TRBJ1-3	TRBD1	NA	TRBV3-1/TRBV3-2	CASGRDRATPGNTIYF	TGTGCCAGCGGACGGGACAGGGCTACACCTGGAAACACCATATATTTT
TRBJ2-7	TRBD1	NA	TRBV10-2	CASSESFGTGDEQYF	TGCGCCAGCAGTGAGTCTTTCGGGACAGGGGACGAGCAGTACTTC
TRBJ2-7	TRBD1	NA	TRBV20-1	CSASSGTGAYEQYF	TGCAGTGCTAGTTCTGGGACAGGCGCCTACGAGCAGTACTTC
TRBJ1-1	NA	NA	TRBV7-3	CASSFERGSEAFF	TGTGCCAGCAGCTTTGAGAGGGGCAGTGAAGCTTTCTTT
TRBJ1-2	NA	NA	TRBV27	CASSFQGGAGGYTF	TGTGCCAGCAGTTTTCAAGGGGGGGCCGGGGGCTACACCTTC
TRBJ2-7	TRBD2	NA	TRBV18	CASSPLAGGPSYEQYF	TGTGCCAGCTCACCCTTAGCGGGAGGCCCCTCCTACGAGCAGTACTTC
TRBJ1-1	NA	NA	TRBV29-1	CSVERGVNTEAFF	TGCAGCGTTGAGAGGGGGGTGAACACTGAAGCTTTCTTT
TRBJ1-1	NA	NA	TRBV7-2	CASSLSSGGTEAFF	TGTGCCAGCAGCTTATCGAGTGGGGGCACTGAAGCTTTCTTT
TRBJ2-3	NA	NA	TRBV6-5	CASSYSTAPTDTQYF	TGTGCCAGCAGTTACTCGACGGCCCCCACAGATACGCAGTATTTT
TRBJ2-3	NA	once	TRBV3-1/TRBV3-2	CASSQVVGLPTDTQYF	TGTGCCAGCAGCCAGGTAGTAGGACTACCCACAGATACGCAGTATTTT
TRBJ2-7	TRBD1	NA	TRBV4-3	CASSQGTGVSYEQYF	TGCGCCAGCAGCCAAGGGACAGGGGTCTCCTACGAGCAGTACTTC
TRBJ2-3	NA	NA	TRBV7-3	CASSPTGAGADTQYF	TGTGCCAGCAGCCCCACGGGGGCGGGGGCAGATACGCAGTATTTT
TRBJ1-1	NA	once	TRBV2	CASLTGNTEAFF	TGTGCCAGCCTAACTGGGAACACTGAAGCTTTCTTT
TRBJ1-2	NA	NA	TRBV28	CASSLCPVHHGYTF	TGTGCCAGCAGTTTATGTCCAGTACACCATGGCTACACCTTC
TRBJ2-7	NA	NA	TRBV3-1/TRBV3-2	CASSACRALPYSYEQYF	TGTGCCAGCAGCGCTTGCCGGGCCCTCCCCTATTCCTACGAGCAGTACTTC
TRBJ2-7	NA	NA	TRBV2	CASTQTSSSYEQYF	TGTGCCAGCACCCAAACTTCCTCCTCCTACGAGCAGTACTTC
TRBJ2-1	NA	NA	TRBV4-3	CASSQDTSRYNEQFF	TGCGCCAGCAGCCAAGATACTAGCCGCTACAATGAGCAGTTCTTC
TRBJ2-6	NA	NA	TRBV7-2	CASSLVGSSGANVLTF	TGTGCCAGCAGTTTAGTAGGGAGCTCTGGGGCCAACGTCCTGACTTTC
TRBJ1-2	NA	once	TRBV5-4	CASSLLQDYYGYTF	TGTGCCAGCAGCTTGCTGCAGGACTACTATGGCTACACCTTC
TRBJ2-5	NA	once	TRBV10-2	CASSDPPFDVQETQYF	TGCGCCAGCAGTGACCCCCCTTTTGACGTCCAAGAGACCCAGTACTTC
TRBJ1-1	NA	NA	TRBV24-1	CATSDLSDYRATFF	TGTGCCACCAGTGATTTATCGGACTACAGGGCAACTTTCTTT
TRBJ2-3	NA	NA	TRBV24-1	CATSDSGGRPATDTQYF	TGTGCCACCAGTGACTCCGGAGGGCGCCCCGCGACAGATACGCAGTATTTT
TRBJ2-3	NA	NA	TRBV19	CASSTRRDIFRTDTQYF	TGTGCCAGTAGTACCCGTCGGGACATCTTTCGGACAGATACGCAGTATTTT
TRBJ1-4	NA	NA	TRBV7-9	CASSGTPGGTNEKLFF	TGTGCCAGCAGCGGCACCCCGGGGGGGACTAATGAAAAACTGTTTTTT
TRBJ2-7	TRBD1	NA	TRBV3-1/TRBV3-2	CASSPAVGQGYEQYF	TGTGCCAGCAGCCCGGCCGTAGGACAGGGCTACGAGCAGTACTTC
TRBJ2-7	TRBD1	NA	TRBV6-5	CAAGTGRGEQYF	TGTGCGGCGGGGACAGGGAGAGGCGAGCAGTACTTC
TRBJ1-2	NA	NA	TRBV30	CARRPTGNYGYTF	TGTGCCAGGAGACCAACAGGGAACTATGGCTACACCTTC
TRBJ1-5	NA	NA	TRBV28	CASSLGQGSNQPQHF	TGTGCCAGCAGTTTAGGGCAGGGGAGCAATCAGCCCCAGCATTTT
TRBJ2-7	NA	few	TRBV5-6	CASSLTAGPSYEQYF	TGTGCCAGCAGCTTGACGGCGGGGCCAAGCTACGAGCAGTACTTC
TRBJ1-1	NA	NA	TRBV19	CASSISGGANTEAFF	TGTGCCAGTAGTATTTCCGGAGGGGCGAACACTGAAGCTTTCTTT
TRBJ1-2	NA	few	TRBV6-4	CASRGLYGYTF	TGTGCCAGCAGGGGGCTATATGGCTACACCTTC
TRBJ1-1	NA	NA	TRBV19	CASSIAQGPNTEAFF	TGTGCCAGTAGTATAGCGCAGGGCCCGAACACTGAAGCTTTCTTT
TRBJ1-1	NA	NA	TRBV4-1	CASSIGLGVMNTEAFF	TGCGCCAGCAGCATAGGTCTAGGGGTCATGAACACTGAAGCTTTCTTT